The entry below describes one TCR beta chain. Its antigen is undetermined. Germline V gene data show CDR1 as MNHNS and CDR2 as SASEGT. This CDR3 contains 16 residues. After removal of 7 bases from V and 0 bases from J, the junction contained 10 bases not matched to a gene. The sample originates from a study of T cell repertoires in cytomegalovirus infection. As for the study in general: Matching HLA type and CMV infection were both indicated by public TCR beta signatures.

The study's findings and limits: CMV carriers having the relevant HLA were flagged by cumulative public TCR beta family frequency. Within the response measured ex vivo, HLA-C-restricted CMV-specific TCR beta clonotypes were dominant.

MiXCR, run by TCRdb on the reads, gives a single entry per CDR3 protein. The sample includes 150,000 to 200,000 distinct CDR3 sequences, over 25% seen only once; the top ten take about 28%. The chain couples TRBV6-1 to TRBJ1-1; 8 bases map to TRBD1. This receptor was identified in a human donor in good health (CMV status not recorded). Some clones in this sample may be carry-over from other donors' samples. Sequenced input: PBMCs. The CDR3 bases are TGTGCCAGCACCAGATCAAGGACAGGGATGAACACTGAAGCTTTCTTT. Amino acids: CASTRSRTGMNTEAFF.